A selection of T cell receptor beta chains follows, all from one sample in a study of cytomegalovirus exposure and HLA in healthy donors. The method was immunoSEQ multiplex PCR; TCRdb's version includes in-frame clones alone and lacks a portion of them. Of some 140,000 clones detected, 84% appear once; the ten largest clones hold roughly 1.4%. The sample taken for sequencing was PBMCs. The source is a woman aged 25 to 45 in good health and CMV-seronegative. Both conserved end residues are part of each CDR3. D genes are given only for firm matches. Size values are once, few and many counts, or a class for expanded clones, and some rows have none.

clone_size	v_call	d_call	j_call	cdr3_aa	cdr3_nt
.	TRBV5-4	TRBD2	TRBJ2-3	CASSLLAGGTDTQYF	TGTGCCAGCAGCTTGTTAGCGGGGGGGACAGATACGCAGTATTTT
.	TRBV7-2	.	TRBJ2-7	CASSLGRISYEQYF	TGTGCCAGCAGCTTAGGCAGGATCTCCTACGAGCAGTACTTC
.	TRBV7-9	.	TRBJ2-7	CASSYREGEQYF	TGTGCCAGCAGCTACAGGGAGGGGGAGCAGTACTTC
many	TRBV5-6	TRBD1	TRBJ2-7	CASSSTGVPPYEQYF	TGTGCCAGCAGCTCCACAGGGGTCCCACCCTACGAGCAGTACTTC
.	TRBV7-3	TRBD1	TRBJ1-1	CASSLRDRGKGTEAFF	TGTGCCAGCAGCTTAAGAGACAGGGGAAAGGGCACTGAAGCTTTCTTT
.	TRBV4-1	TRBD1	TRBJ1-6	CASSQALTQGANSPLHF	TGCGCCAGCAGCCAAGCCCTTACACAGGGGGCTAATTCACCCCTCCACTTT
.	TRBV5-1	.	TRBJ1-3	CASSLSSGNTIYF	TGCGCCAGCAGCCTGTCCTCTGGAAACACCATATATTTT
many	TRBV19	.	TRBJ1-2	CASSIVGREGLGYTF	TGTGCCAGTAGTATAGTAGGGCGGGAGGGCCTTGGCTACACCTTC
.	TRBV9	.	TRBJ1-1	CASSQGRNTEAFF	TGTGCCAGCAGCCAGGGGCGGAACACTGAAGCTTTCTTT
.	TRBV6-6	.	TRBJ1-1	CASTSEGGATEAFF	TGTGCCAGCACCTCGGAGGGAGGGGCTACTGAAGCTTTCTTT
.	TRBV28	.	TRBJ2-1	CASSFRLSSYNEQFF	TGTGCCAGCAGTTTCCGTCTGAGCTCCTACAATGAGCAGTTCTTC
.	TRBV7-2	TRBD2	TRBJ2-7	CASSLLAGGPYEQYF	TGTGCCAGCAGCCTACTAGCGGGGGGGCCCTACGAGCAGTACTTC
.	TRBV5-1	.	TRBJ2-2	CASSYESGGELFF	TGCGCCAGCAGCTACGAGTCTGGTGGGGAGCTGTTTTTT
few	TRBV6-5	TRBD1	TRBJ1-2	CASRGQFNYGYTF	TGTGCCAGCAGGGGACAGTTTAACTATGGCTACACCTTC
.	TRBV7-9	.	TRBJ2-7	CASSQGVNGAYEQYF	TGTGCCAGCAGCCAAGGGGTTAACGGTGCCTACGAGCAGTACTTC
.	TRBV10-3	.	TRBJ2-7	CAISESRAGRSSYEQYF	TGTGCCATCAGTGAGTCTCGGGCGGGTAGGAGCTCCTACGAGCAGTACTTC
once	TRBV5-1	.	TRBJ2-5	CASSLFAYQETQYF	TGCGCCAGCAGCTTGTTTGCCTATCAAGAGACCCAGTACTTC
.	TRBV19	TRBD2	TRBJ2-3	CASTDRGGSTDTQYF	TGTGCCAGTACTGACCGGGGGGGCAGCACAGATACGCAGTATTTT
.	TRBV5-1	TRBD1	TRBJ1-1	CASSWGTGGAYTEAFF	TGCGCCAGCAGCTGGGGGACAGGGGGCGCTTACACTGAAGCTTTCTTT
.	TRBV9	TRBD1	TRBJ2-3	CASSVGRTGLLAPGDTQYF	TGTGCCAGCAGCGTAGGCCGGACAGGGCTCTTAGCTCCCGGGGATACGCAGTATTTT
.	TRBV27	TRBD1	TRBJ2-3	CASSPSPGTGETDTQYF	TGTGCCAGCAGTCCCAGCCCCGGGACAGGGGAGACAGATACGCAGTATTTT
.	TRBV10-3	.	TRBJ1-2	CAISESAGGYTF	TGTGCCATCAGTGAGTCGGCCGGGGGCTACACCTTC
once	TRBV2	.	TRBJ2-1	CASSEFRGSYNEQFF	TGTGCCAGCAGTGAATTTAGGGGATCCTACAATGAGCAGTTCTTC
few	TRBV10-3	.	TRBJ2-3	CATRADTQYF	TGTGCCACCCGCGCAGATACGCAGTATTTT
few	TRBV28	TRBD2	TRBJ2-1	CASSPFGGGDEQFF	TGTGCCAGCAGTCCCTTCGGGGGGGGCGATGAGCAGTTCTTC
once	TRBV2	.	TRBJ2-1	CASSPPDGRVSYNEQFF	TGTGCCAGCAGCCCGCCCGATGGGCGGGTCTCCTACAATGAGCAGTTCTTC
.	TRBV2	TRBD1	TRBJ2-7	CASSAWKQGREQYF	TGTGCCAGCAGTGCGTGGAAACAGGGGCGCGAGCAGTACTTC
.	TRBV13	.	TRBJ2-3	CASSPLAYRPTDTQYF	TGTGCCAGCAGCCCCCTAGCGTACAGACCCACAGATACGCAGTATTTT
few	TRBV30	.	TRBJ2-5	CAWSRAGFETQYF	TGTGCCTGGAGCCGAGCGGGTTTTGAGACCCAGTACTTC
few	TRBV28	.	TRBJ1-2	CASSLADRPNYGYTF	TGTGCCAGCAGTTTAGCGGACAGACCTAACTATGGCTACACCTTC
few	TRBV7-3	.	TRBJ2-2	CASSPAGGGPNTGELFF	TGTGCCAGCAGCCCCGCCGGAGGAGGACCCAACACCGGGGAGCTGTTTTTT
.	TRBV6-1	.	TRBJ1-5	CASIFFGNQPQHF	TGTGCCAGCATCTTCTTCGGGAATCAGCCCCAGCATTTT
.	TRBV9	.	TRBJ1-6	CASSNGRNRNNSPLHF	TGTGCCAGCTCTAACGGCAGGAATCGCAATAATTCACCCCTCCACTTT
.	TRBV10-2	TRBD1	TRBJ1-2	CASSYTGAPNYGYTF	TGCGCCAGCAGTTACACAGGGGCTCCTAACTATGGCTACACCTTC
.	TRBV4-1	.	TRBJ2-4	CASSFGPLAKNIQYF	TGCGCCAGCAGCTTTGGGCCTCTAGCCAAAAACATTCAGTACTTC
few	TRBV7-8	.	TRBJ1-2	CASSLADNRGYTF	TGTGCCAGCAGCTTAGCGGACAATCGGGGCTACACCTTC
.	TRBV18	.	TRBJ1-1	CASRTAGNVGGEAFF	TGTGCCAGCCGGACCGCGGGGAATGTGGGGGGTGAAGCTTTCTTT
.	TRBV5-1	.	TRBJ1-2	CASSSSRQDYGYTF	TGCGCCAGCAGCTCCTCCCGACAGGACTATGGCTACACCTTC
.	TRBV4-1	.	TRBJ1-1	CASSQPLTGNTEAFF	TGCGCCAGCAGCCAACCACTGACTGGGAACACTGAAGCTTTCTTT
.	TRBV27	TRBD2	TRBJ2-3	CASSLAFTSGGTIDTQYF	TGTGCCAGCAGTTTAGCTTTCACTAGCGGGGGGACGATAGATACGCAGTATTTT
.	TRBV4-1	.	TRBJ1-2	CASSQEGIIGTHGYTF	TGCGCCAGCAGCCAAGAAGGGATCATCGGGACTCATGGCTACACCTTC
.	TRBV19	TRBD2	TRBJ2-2	CASKAGGLPGELFF	TGTGCCAGTAAGGCGGGGGGGTTACCCGGGGAGCTGTTTTTT
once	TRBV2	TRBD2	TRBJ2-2	CASSGSGGVTGELFF	TGTGCCAGCAGTGGTAGCGGGGGGGTGACCGGGGAGCTGTTTTTT
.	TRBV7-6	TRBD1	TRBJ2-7	CASSPRQGPYEQYF	TGTGCCAGCAGCCCTAGACAGGGCCCCTACGAGCAGTACTTC
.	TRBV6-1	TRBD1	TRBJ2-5	CASSDLRQGWKETQYF	TGTGCCAGCAGTGACCTAAGACAGGGGTGGAAAGAGACCCAGTACTTC
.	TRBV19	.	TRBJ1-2	CASMQWAYGYTF	TGTGCCAGTATGCAGTGGGCCTATGGCTACACCTTC
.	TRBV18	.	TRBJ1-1	CASSPLRGTEAFF	TGTGCCAGCTCACCACTGCGAGGTACTGAAGCTTTCTTT
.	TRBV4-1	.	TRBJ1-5	CASSQDRPGKLIKPQHF	TGCGCCAGCAGCCAGGATCGACCGGGGAAGCTGATTAAGCCCCAGCATTTT
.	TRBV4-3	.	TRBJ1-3	CASSQEREDSGNTIYF	TGCGCCAGCAGCCAAGAACGGGAGGACTCTGGAAACACCATATATTTT
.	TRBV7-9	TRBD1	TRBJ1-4	CASSPQGVDEKLFF	TGTGCCAGCAGTCCACAGGGGGTGGATGAAAAACTGTTTTTT
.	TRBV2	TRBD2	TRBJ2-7	CASSEGTSGSMSHEQYF	TGTGCCAGCAGTGAAGGGACTAGCGGGAGTATGTCCCACGAGCAGTACTTC
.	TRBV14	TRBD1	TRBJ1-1	CASSQVGSRLIGRGTNTEAFF	TGTGCCAGCAGCCAAGTTGGGTCCCGACTCATCGGCAGGGGGACGAACACTGAAGCTTTCTTT
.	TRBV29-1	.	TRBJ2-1	CSVGGPSSEQFF	TGCAGCGTCGGGGGGCCTAGTAGTGAGCAGTTCTTC
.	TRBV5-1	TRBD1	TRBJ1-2	CASSKGQGGDYGYTF	TGCGCCAGCAGCAAAGGACAGGGTGGAGACTATGGCTACACCTTC
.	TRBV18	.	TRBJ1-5	CASSPTTGSGQPQHF	TGTGCCAGCTCTCCTACTACAGGGTCGGGTCAGCCCCAGCATTTT
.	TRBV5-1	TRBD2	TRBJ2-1	CASKTSGGAIEQFF	TGCGCCAGCAAGACTAGCGGGGGGGCCATCGAGCAGTTCTTC
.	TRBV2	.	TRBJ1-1	CASSSELNTEAFF	TGTGCCAGCAGTAGTGAGTTGAACACTGAAGCTTTCTTT